This TCR beta chain was recovered during a study of T cells expressing NK-cell markers. The CDR3 runs 17 residues. The germline CDR1 and CDR2 sequences are SGHVS and FNYEAQ. TCRdb processed the 5' RACE reads again and assigns one entry to each CDR3 protein, with no DNA. The table for this sample gives roughly 170,000 distinct CDR3 sequences. Sequenced sample: blood T cells: a sorted CD56 or NKG2C T cell subset, CD4+ or CD8+ T cells, or bulk PBMC T cells (not recorded which). The chain uses TRBV7-6 and TRBJ2-6; the TRBD1 assignment by TCRdb is unverifiable without DNA. The sequence was obtained from a woman between 18 and 70 years old in good health. This CDR3 reads CASSSGTASSGANVLTF.